This T cell receptor (beta chain) was captured in a study of chemoradiotherapy in HPV16-positive cancers. Study-wide points: During treatment, candidate HPV-specific clones and E7-related motifs expanded in tumor.

Sequenced by immunoSEQ multiplex PCR; TCRdb stores in-frame clones only, minus some. In the table there are 20,000 to 25,000 clones, more than 75% of which are singletons. Of note for this clone: Its antigen is not identified.

CDR3 length: 14 residues. CDR1 is SGHDN and CDR2 is FVKESK in the germline V gene. V shed 2 bases and J 4 bases; nucleotides not matched to a gene: 1. Repertoires were sampled repeatedly during chemoradiotherapy. The rearrangement joins TRBV14 to TRBJ2-3, with 9 bases identical to TRBD1. The clonotype originates from a human donor with HPV-associated anogenital cancer. This specimen was blood, taken from a patient who underwent chemoradiotherapy. The CDR3 protein is CASSQRQGADTQYF. CDR3 nucleotide sequence: TGTGCCAGCAGCCAAAGACAGGGGGCAGATACGCAGTATTTT.